The rows below give T cell receptor beta chains drawn from one sample of a study of blood T cell repertoires in COVID-19. Only in-frame clones appear in the TCRdb table, and some are missing; sequencing was by immunoSEQ multiplex PCR. The sample carries about 140,000 clones, about three quarters recorded once. The sample was peripheral blood. Receptor source: a woman aged 45-65 years with active or convalescent COVID-19. Each CDR3 is given with its conserved first and last residue. D genes are given only for firm matches. For some rows the clone size is stated as once, few or many, or as a class when expanded; others skip it.

clone_size,j_call,v_call,d_call,cdr3_aa,cdr3_nt
once,TRBJ2-4,TRBV7-8,.,CASSRDRFDIQYF,TGTGCCAGCAGCCGAGACAGGTTCGACATTCAGTACTTC
few,TRBJ1-6,TRBV30,.,CAWSPNNSPLHF,TGTGCCTGGAGTCCAAATAATTCACCCCTCCACTTT
.,TRBJ2-7,TRBV7-2,TRBD2,CASSPSSGRAYEQYF,TGTGCCAGCAGCCCCTCTAGCGGGAGGGCCTACGAGCAGTACTTC
.,TRBJ1-1,TRBV19,.,CASSYTGTEAFF,TGTGCCAGTAGTTATACAGGCACTGAAGCTTTCTTT
.,TRBJ2-7,TRBV5-1,TRBD1,CASSLAAGTGDQYF,TGCGCCAGCAGCTTGGCCGCTGGGACAGGGGACCAGTACTTC
.,TRBJ2-1,TRBV27,.,CASSPLGGVEQFF,TGTGCCAGCAGCCCCCTCGGCGGGGTTGAGCAGTTCTTC
once,TRBJ2-1,TRBV11-2,TRBD2,CASSLFGLAGGEQFF,TGTGCCAGCAGCTTATTTGGACTAGCGGGAGGTGAGCAGTTCTTC
.,TRBJ1-3,TRBV7-4,.,CASSLAVGESSGNTIYF,TGTGCCAGCAGCTTAGCGGTCGGGGAAAGCTCTGGAAACACCATATATTTT
.,TRBJ2-5,TRBV18,.,CASSPSDYGLPGETQYF,TGTGCCAGCTCACCATCAGACTACGGGTTGCCCGGAGAGACCCAGTACTTC
.,TRBJ1-4,TRBV5-1,.,CASSPVVRDKLFF,TGCGCCAGCAGTCCGGTGGTTCGGGATAAACTGTTTTTT
.,TRBJ1-6,TRBV27,TRBD1,CASSLSGDRDSPLHF,TGTGCCAGCAGTTTATCCGGGGACAGGGATTCACCCCTCCACTTT
.,TRBJ2-7,TRBV20-1,TRBD2,CSASYWLAGNTYEQYF,TGCAGTGCTAGTTACTGGCTAGCGGGGAATACCTACGAGCAGTACTTC
.,TRBJ1-1,TRBV5-1,.,CASSPKPSTGNTEAFF,TGCGCCAGCAGCCCCAAGCCCTCGACAGGGAACACTGAAGCTTTCTTT
.,TRBJ2-7,TRBV5-1,TRBD2,CASSWTLSGGAYEQYF,TGCGCCAGCAGCTGGACTTTGAGCGGGGGGGCCTACGAGCAGTACTTC
.,TRBJ2-3,TRBV7-8,.,CASSLVAGANQDTQYF,TGTGCCAGCAGCTTAGTTGCGGGGGCCAACCAGGATACGCAGTATTTT
.,TRBJ2-7,TRBV30,.,CAWSVLGSEQYF,TGTGCCTGGAGTGTACTAGGGAGCGAGCAGTACTTC
.,TRBJ1-2,TRBV20-1,.,CSASGQIANYGYTF,TGCAGTGCTAGTGGACAGATAGCTAACTATGGCTACACCTTC
.,TRBJ2-3,TRBV4-3,.,CASSQEAAPRGDTQYF,TGCGCCAGCAGCCAAGAGGCAGCGCCCCGAGGGGATACGCAGTATTTT
.,TRBJ1-2,TRBV14,.,CASSQDTQRLGGPYYGYTF,TGTGCCAGCAGCCAAGACACACAACGTTTGGGGGGGCCCTACTATGGCTACACCTTC
.,TRBJ2-7,TRBV5-5,.,CASSLGQDHSYEQYF,TGTGCCAGCAGCTTGGGACAGGACCATTCCTACGAGCAGTACTTC
.,TRBJ2-7,TRBV6-5,.,CASSYEGGKIDEQYF,TGTGCCAGCAGTTACGAGGGCGGGAAAATCGACGAGCAGTACTTC
.,TRBJ2-2,TRBV30,TRBD2,CAWSSGLAVTGELFF,TGTGCCTGGAGTTCGGGACTAGCGGTAACCGGGGAGCTGTTTTTT
.,TRBJ2-5,TRBV3-1/TRBV3-2,TRBD2,CASSQASTSGGETQYF,TGTGCCAGCAGCCAAGCCTCGACTAGCGGGGGGGAGACCCAGTACTTC
.,TRBJ1-5,TRBV30,TRBD1,CAWAGTGDQPQHF,TGTGCCTGGGCCGGGACAGGGGACCAGCCCCAGCATTTT
.,TRBJ1-4,TRBV30,.,CAGPGGEKLFF,TGTGCCGGCCCGGGGGGGGAAAAACTGTTTTTT
few,TRBJ1-2,TRBV27,TRBD1,CASSGQGPNGYTF,TGTGCCAGCAGCGGACAGGGCCCCAATGGCTACACCTTC
.,TRBJ2-1,TRBV6-5,TRBD1,CASSITGTGGDEQFF,TGTGCCAGCAGTATTACCGGGACAGGGGGGGATGAGCAGTTCTTC
.,TRBJ2-1,TRBV18,TRBD1,CASSPRQGQTSYNEQFF,TGTGCCAGCTCACCACGTCAGGGACAGACTTCCTACAATGAGCAGTTCTTC
.,TRBJ2-1,TRBV6-2/TRBV6-3,TRBD2,CASSYSSGRGHNEQFF,TGTGCCAGCAGTTACTCGAGCGGGAGGGGCCACAATGAGCAGTTCTTC